One and the same sample provided the 30 T cell receptor beta chains below, sequenced in a study of T-cell reconstitution after alpha-beta-depleted transplantation in children. Unique molecular identifiers featured in how the TCRbeta library was prepared. TCRdb recomputed calls from the PCR reads with MiXCR, one row per CDR3 protein. This sample has about 76,000 distinct CDR3 sequences, with around an eighth found just once. The material sequenced was PBMCs, mostly from graft donor cells, taken 180 days after TCRalphabeta/CD19-depleted stem cell transplant. These receptors were taken from a male patient aged 2 to 10 who had a stem cell transplant for acute lymphoblastic leukemia, so the T cells may come from the graft donor.

This clonotype has a handful of counts. The chain couples TRBV27 to TRBJ2-3; TRBD2 matches at 11 bases. The junction had 8 bases not matched to a gene; V was cut back by 6 bases and J by 0 bases. Germline CDR1 is MNHEY and CDR2 is SMNVEV (reference sequence). CDR3 length: 17 amino acids. The CDR3 DNA is TGTGCCAGCAGGCGGCTAGCGGGAGGCCTAAGCACAGATACGCAGTATTTT. Protein sequence: CASRRLAGGLSTDTQYF.

The V gene is TRBV12-3 or TRBV12-4, the J gene TRBJ2-7; D is unclear. Trimming took 3 bases from V and 2 from J, leaving 5 bases between them. This CDR3 contains 12 residues. DNA of the CDR3: TGTGCCAGCAGTTTCTCCCCCTACGAGCAGTACTTC. The encoded protein is CASSFSPYEQYF.

This clonotype was observed many times. V gene TRBV5-5 combines with J gene TRBJ1-3; D gene unclear. The germline gives CDR1 SGHKS, CDR2 YYEKEE (reference sequence). V shed 2 bases and J shed 0 bases, with 12 bases lying between them. The CDR3 is made up of 16 amino acids. CDR3: CASSFVSGLSGNTIYF. The CDR3 DNA reads as TGTGCCAGCAGCTTCGTGTCAGGCCTCTCTGGAAACACCATATATTTT.

This clonotype has a count of ten or more. V gene TRBV27 combines with J gene TRBJ1-5; no clear D gene. The V end lost 5 bases, the J end lost 9 bases, and 17 bases lay between the germline ends. The CDR3 sequence is 14 residues long. CDR1 is MNHEY, CDR2 SMNVEV, per germline (reference sequence). CDR3 sequence (DNA): TGTGCCAGCAGTCCTCGACCCATAGGATGGCCCCAGCATTTT. Protein product: CASSPRPIGWPQHF.

This clonotype showed up just a few times. The chain joins TRBV9 to TRBJ1-1; D is unresolved. Trimming cost V 0 bases and J 1 base, with 4 bases left between them. The germline V gene has CDR1 SGDLS and CDR2 YYNGEE. The CDR3 has 13 amino acids. In DNA, the CDR3 is TGTGCCAGCAGCGTAGACAGGAACACTGAAGCTTTCTTT. It yields the protein CASSVDRNTEAFF.

The chain joins TRBV18 to TRBJ1-5; 7 bases agree with TRBD1. The CDR3 contains 14 residues. J gave up 5 bases and V 1 base, and 2 bases lay outside the gene matches. From germline, CDR1 is KGHSH and CDR2 LQKENI. CDR3 DNA: TGTGCCAGCTCACCACTTACAGGGGATCAGCCCCAGCATTTT. It translates to CASSPLTGDQPQHF.

In this sample, this clonotype turned up a few times. The rearrangement uses TRBV9 and TRBJ1-2; D is unresolved. The CDR3 runs 13 residues. The germline CDR1 and CDR2 sequences are SGDLS and YYNGEE. Trimming shortened V by 0 bases and J by 4 bases, and 7 bases separated the two germline ends. The chain's CDR3 is CASSVVGFYGYTF. The CDR3 region has the DNA TGTGCCAGCAGCGTAGTAGGGTTCTATGGCTACACCTTC.

The V and J genes are TRBV10-3 and TRBJ1-1; TRBD1 might be the D (6 bases). The ends were cut back, 3 bases at V and 4 bases at J, with 12 bases in the middle. The CDR3 extends over 14 amino acids. Germline lookup yields CDR1 ENHRY and CDR2 SYGVKD. The CDR3 here is CAISDLGGGTEAFF. For the CDR3, the DNA is TGTGCCATCAGTGACCTGGGAGGGGGCACTGAAGCTTTCTTT.

This clonotype has more than one count but fewer than ten. The chain uses TRBV15 and TRBJ2-2; D may be TRBD2 (5 bases). Germline V lookup: CDR1 LNHNV, CDR2 YYDKDF (reference sequence). V dropped 6 bases and J dropped 4 bases, with 9 bases sitting between them. This CDR3 has 13 amino acids. CDR3 amino acids: CATRPGVTGELFF. The CDR3, as DNA: TGTGCCACCAGACCCGGGGTCACCGGGGAGCTGTTTTTT.

The chain couples TRBV10-3 to TRBJ1-1; weak D call: TRBD1 (6 bases). Per germline, CDR1 ENHRY and CDR2 SYGVKD. CDR3 length: 13 amino acids. With 7 bases removed from V and 6 bases from J, the gap between germline ends came to 15 bases. The CDR3: CAITWGQGAEAFF. The CDR3 nucleotides are TGTGCCATCACCTGGGGGCAGGGCGCTGAAGCTTTCTTT.

This clonotype was counted a few times. The rearrangement uses TRBV6-1 and TRBJ2-5; D may be TRBD1 (6 bases). CDR1 is MNHNS, CDR2 SASEGT, per germline. The CDR3 is 12 amino acids. V was trimmed by 9 bases and J by 4 bases, leaving 12 bases between them. The CDR3 protein is CASYRAGETQYF. The CDR3 DNA reads as TGTGCCAGTTACAGGGCTGGAGAGACCCAGTACTTC.

This chain links TRBV2 with TRBJ2-7, with D possibly being TRBD1 (6 bases). Germline loops: CDR1 SNHLY, CDR2 FYNNEI. This CDR3 is built from 14 residues. The ends were cut back, 3 bases at V and 3 bases at J, with 12 bases in the middle. CDR3 coding DNA: TGTGCCAGCAGTGATTTCTACAGGGACTACGAGCAGTACTTC. It translates to CASSDFYRDYEQYF.

The chain has TRBV7-2 and TRBJ1-2, with D hard to call. The V end was cut by 2 bases, the J end by 4 bases, with 11 bases between. This CDR3 is 14 amino acids long. In germline, CDR1 is SGHTA, CDR2 FQGNSA. CDR3 coding DNA: TGTGCCAGCAGCTTAAGGTCTTCGCCCTATGGCTACACCTTC. Amino acids: CASSLRSSPYGYTF.

This clonotype has only one observation. V usage is TRBV14 and J usage is TRBJ2-3, with TRBD2 identical over 14 bases. Germline values: CDR1 SGHDN, CDR2 FVKESK. With V trimmed by 4 bases and J by 2 bases, 5 bases remained unmatched. CDR3 size: 17 residues. The CDR3 sequence: CASSRGLAGAVTDTQYF. In DNA form, the CDR3 reads TGTGCCAGCAGCCGGGGACTAGCGGGAGCGGTCACAGATACGCAGTATTTT.

For this clonotype: A much larger clone lies a single base off, so this may be a read error. The missing conserved phenylalanine or tryptophan at the end of this CDR3 makes a read error likely. The J gene is TRBJ2-5, the V gene TRBV12-3 or TRBV12-4, with no clear D. V lost 2 bases and J 3 bases, leaving 7 bases between the germline ends. The length of the CDR3 is 13 residues. This CDR3 is CASSLYRKETQYY. For the CDR3, the DNA is TGTGCCAGCAGTTTATATCGGAAAGAGACCCAGTACTAC.

This rearrangement joins TRBV12-3 or TRBV12-4 to TRBJ1-1; D is unresolved. V was shortened by 5 bases and J by 10 bases, with 14 bases between the two germline ends. This CDR3 spans 12 amino acids. CDR3 loop: CASSPGPSGAFF. CDR3 sequence (DNA): TGTGCCAGCAGTCCCGGGCCCAGCGGAGCTTTCTTT.

CDR3 DNA sequence: TGTGCCAGCAGCCACCTCCCGAGGACCCCTCAAGAGACCCAGTACTTC. As protein: CASSHLPRTPQETQYF. The gene calls are TRBV14 and TRBJ2-5; D uncertain. Looked up from germline, CDR1 is SGHDN and CDR2 is FVKESK. This CDR3 region has 16 residues. Trimming left V 3 bases short and J 2 bases short, with 16 bases between.

This clonotype was detected a few times. The V call is TRBV10-3, the J call TRBJ1-6; D perhaps matches TRBD1 (5 bases). Trimming took 5 bases from V and 4 from J, leaving 12 bases between them. The germline V gene encodes CDR1 ENHRY and CDR2 SYGVKD. CDR3 length: 15 residues. CDR3 in DNA: TGTGCCATCAGTTCCATACAGGCATATAATTCACCCCTCCACTTT. Translated, it gives CAISSIQAYNSPLHF.

This clonotype was seen more than once but under ten times. V and J are TRBV4-3 and TRBJ2-7, with 8 bases matching TRBD2. CDR1 and CDR2 from the germline V gene are LGHNA and YSLEER. The J segment lost 5 bases and the V segment lost 3 bases, leaving 3 bases of the junction unmatched. This CDR3 has 13 amino acids. CDR3 DNA sequence: TGCGCCAGCAGCCATCGGACTAGCAACGAGCAGTACTTC. Protein: CASSHRTSNEQYF.

This clonotype has a handful of counts. CDR3 nucleotide sequence: TGCAGTGGTTTGGGGGCCCTAGCCTCGAACACTGAAGCTTTCTTT. Its translation is CSGLGALASNTEAFF. The rearrangement uses TRBV20-1 and TRBJ1-1, with D perhaps matching TRBD1 (6 bases). V gave up 7 bases and J gave up 1 base, with 19 bases separating them. CDR3 size: 15 residues. From germline, CDR1 is DFQATT and CDR2 SNEGSKA (reference sequence).

This clonotype qualifies as medium-sized. DNA of the CDR3: TGTGCCAGCAGCTTACAGGGGGGGACAGATACGCAGTATTTT. This gives the protein CASSLQGGTDTQYF. The chain employs TRBV7-6 and TRBJ2-3; possibly TRBD1 or TRBD2 for D (7 bases each). Germline assignment: CDR1 SGHVS and CDR2 FNYEAQ. This CDR3 has 14 amino acids. The V end was cut by 2 bases, the J end by 3 bases, with 9 bases between.

This clonotype was observed a handful of times. The V call is TRBV20-1, the J call TRBJ2-5, with a possible D match to TRBD1 (6 bases). This CDR3 spans 12 amino acids. Per germline, CDR1 DFQATT and CDR2 SNEGSKA (reference sequence). V lost 6 bases and J lost 7, with 15 bases in between. DNA of the CDR3: TGCAGTGCGTCAACAGGGAAGAGGACCCAGTACTTC. It codes for CSASTGKRTQYF.

This clonotype has a handful of counts. This chain joins TRBV5-6 and TRBJ2-3, with a weak D call TRBD1 (5 bases). The CDR3 has 14 residues. With 2 bases removed from V and 1 base from J, the gap between germline ends came to 8 bases. Germline V CDR1 and CDR2: SGHDT, YYEEEE. The CDR3 DNA reads TGTGCCAGCAGCTTAGGGGTCCGCACAGATACGCAGTATTTT. It yields the protein CASSLGVRTDTQYF.

This chain links TRBV19 with TRBJ2-3, with D perhaps TRBD1 or TRBD2 (5 bases each). V was clipped by 6 bases and J by 10 bases, with 20 bases between them. This CDR3 is 14 amino acids long. Germline V gene data show CDR1 as LNHDA and CDR2 as SQIVND (reference sequence). The CDR3 sequence is CASSISGTPGAQYF. For the CDR3, the DNA is TGTGCCAGTAGCATCTCCGGGACCCCCGGGGCGCAGTATTTT.

This clonotype was detected a few times. J is TRBJ1-3 and V is TRBV5-1; D is unresolved. This CDR3 contains 16 residues. Germline lookup yields CDR1 SGHRS and CDR2 YFSETQ. V lost 4 bases to trimming and J lost 0 bases, with 14 bases between them. In DNA, the CDR3 is TGCGCCAGCAGCCCCCGATCCACACGCTCTGGAAACACCATATATTTT. Amino acids: CASSPRSTRSGNTIYF.

The chain recombines TRBV7-6 with TRBJ2-1; possibly TRBD2 for D (6 bases). V was trimmed by 1 base and J by 11 bases, leaving 9 bases between them. CDR1 SGHVS and CDR2 FNYEAQ come from the germline V gene. The CDR3 runs to 12 residues. CDR3 loop: CASSLEAGQQFF. The CDR3 DNA reads as TGTGCCAGCAGCTTAGAGGCGGGACAGCAGTTCTTC.

This clonotype was observed many times. This CDR3 reads CASSWGRNNYGYTF. The CDR3 coding sequence is TGCGCCAGCAGCTGGGGGCGGAACAACTATGGCTACACCTTC. The chain carries TRBV5-1 and TRBJ1-2; D perhaps matches TRBD1 (6 bases). The germline CDR1 and CDR2 sequences are SGHRS and YFSETQ. Trimming cost V 3 bases and J 2 bases, with 11 bases left between them. CDR3 size: 14 residues.

This clonotype has a handful of counts. V gene TRBV20-1 combines with J gene TRBJ1-3, with D maybe TRBD1 (5 bases). Germline-derived CDR1 and CDR2 are DFQATT and SNEGSKA (reference sequence). V was pared by 2 bases and J by 0 bases, with 8 bases between. The CDR3 is made up of 14 amino acids. CDR3 DNA: TGCAGTGCTAGAAACACAGGCTCTGGAAACACCATATATTTT. Translation: CSARNTGSGNTIYF.

The genes are TRBV3-1 and TRBJ2-5; possibly TRBD2 for D (7 bases). V dropped 4 bases and J dropped 5 bases, with 14 bases sitting between them. Germline V gives CDR1 LGHDT, CDR2 YNNKEL (reference sequence). CDR3 length: 14 residues. CDR3 nucleotides: TGTGCCAGCAGCCTGAAGGGGGGGCTTGAGACCCAGTACTTC. Residues: CASSLKGGLETQYF.

The V call is TRBV5-6, the J call TRBJ1-2; possibly TRBD1 for D (5 bases). V was cut by 4 bases and J by 4 bases, with 17 bases left in between. Germline assignment: CDR1 SGHDT and CDR2 YYEEEE. The CDR3 covers 15 residues. This chain's CDR3 is CASSIGGRISYGYTF. The CDR3 DNA reads as TGTGCCAGCAGCATCGGGGGGAGAATCTCCTATGGCTACACCTTC. Together with reference TRBV5-6 and TRBJ1-2, the CDR3 gives the full variable domain: DAGVTQSPTHLIKTRGQQVTLRCSPKSGHDTVSWYQQALGQGPQFIFQYYEEEERQRGNFPDRFSGHQFPNYSSELNVNALLLGDSALYLCASSIGGRISYGYTFGSGTRLTVV.